This T cell receptor beta chain was sequenced in a study of graft-versus-host responses after intestinal transplantation. Study in general: Once they had received anti-thymocyte globulin induction, all recipients took tacrolimus and steroids for around 3 years.

Only in-frame clones appear in the TCRdb table, and some are missing; sequencing was by immunoSEQ multiplex PCR. The sample shows roughly 73,000 clones, around 87% of them seen only once. V lost 5 bases and J 6 bases, leaving 15 bases between the germline ends. The V gene's germline CDR1 is LNHDA and CDR2 SQIVND (reference sequence). The CDR3 sequence is 14 residues long. Turning to this clone: The antigen remains unidentified.

Whole-study results and caveats: High graft-versus-host to host-versus-graft clonal ratios were found in allografts of patients who had graft-donor T cell macrochimerism. With peak circulating GvH clone levels came an association with early post-transplant HvG declines. GvH clones surfaced in recipient marrow, some emerging earlier in ileum or blood.

Sequencing used unstimulated CD8+ T cells sorted from spleen or lymph node cells, obtained before transplant. The clonotype originates from a human donor who was the organ donor for an intestinal transplant. This chain uses TRBV19 with TRBJ2-3, with D possibly TRBD2 on 7 matching bases. CDR3 loop: CASSPGGLGDTQYF. The CDR3 bases are TGTGCCAGTAGTCCGGGGGGCCTGGGGGATACGCAGTATTTT. The variable domain in full, with the rest retrieved from reference TRBV19 and TRBJ2-3, is DGGITQSPKYLFRKEGQNVTLSCEQNLNHDAMYWYRQDPGQGLRLIYYSQIVNDFQKGDIAEGYSVSREKKESFPLTVTSAQKNPTAFYLCASSPGGLGDTQYFGPGTRLTVL.